These 8 T cell receptor beta chains were sequenced from one sample in a study of radiotherapy plus CTLA-4 blockade in lung cancer. Data came from immunoSEQ multiplex PCR; TCRdb stores just in-frame clones and leaves some out. The repertoire has tens of thousands of clones, approximately 70% of them found once; the top ten carry around 8.8%. The material sequenced was peripheral blood, taken from a patient treated with radiotherapy plus ipilimumab. These TCRs come from a human donor with non-small cell lung cancer whose response to radiotherapy plus ipilimumab could not be evaluated.

This clone was recorded a few times. The V gene is TRBV28, the J gene TRBJ2-7, with a weak D call TRBD2 (6 bases). V lost 4 bases and J lost 4, with 14 bases in between. CDR1 is MDHEN and CDR2 is SYDVKM in the germline V gene. This CDR3 has 14 amino acids. CDR3 sequence: CASSSELATYEQYF. DNA for the CDR3: TGTGCCAGCAGTTCCGAACTAGCTACTTACGAGCAGTACTTC.

J is TRBJ2-3 and V is TRBV9, with D possibly matching TRBD1 (5 bases). The CDR3 is made up of 15 amino acids. Trimming took off 6 bases at V and 3 bases at J, with 17 bases between the two ends. Germline CDR1 SGDLS, CDR2 YYNGEE. DNA for the CDR3: TGTGCCAGCAAGGGAAGGGAAGGGGCGACAGATACGCAGTATTTT. This gives the protein CASKGREGATDTQYF.

This chain links TRBV9 with TRBJ1-2; a possible D gene is TRBD1 (5 bases). Between the trimmed V and J ends, which lost 4 bases and 5 bases, there was a span of 15 bases. The CDR3 is made up of 14 amino acids. Germline values: CDR1 SGDLS, CDR2 YYNGEE. CDR3 loop: CASSPWGGGYGYTF. In nucleotides, the CDR3 is TGTGCCAGCAGCCCCTGGGGGGGTGGGTATGGCTACACCTTC.

This chain's CDR3 is CASSQGLGSSGDTDTQYF. The CDR3 DNA follows: TGTGCCAGCAGCCAGGGGTTGGGGTCTAGCGGAGACACAGATACGCAGTATTTT. The gene calls are TRBV4-2 and TRBJ2-3, with 7 bases aligning to TRBD2. The CDR3 runs to 18 residues. Looked up from germline, CDR1 is LGHNA and CDR2 is YNFKEQ. With V trimmed by 3 bases and J by 2 bases, 14 bases remained unmatched.

This rearrangement joins TRBV7-2 to TRBJ2-5; TRBD1 matches 8 bases. The CDR3 spans 15 residues. Germline loops: CDR1 SGHTA, CDR2 FQGNSA. J was trimmed by 5 bases and V by 1 base; bases with no gene match: 6. CDR3 residues: CASSLGQGAGETQYF. In DNA, the CDR3 is TGTGCCAGCAGCTTAGGGCAGGGGGCAGGTGAGACCCAGTACTTC.

The rearrangement uses TRBV19 and TRBJ2-5; 8 bases match TRBD2. There are 17 residues in the CDR3. CDR1 and CDR2 (germline): LNHDA, SQIVND (reference sequence). The V and J ends lost 1 base and 6 bases, in that order; junction bases with no gene match: 13. CDR3 loop: CASSIAFRGPGGQTQYF. The CDR3 nucleotides are TGTGCCAGTAGTATAGCTTTTCGGGGACCGGGAGGGCAGACCCAGTACTTC.

J is TRBJ2-1 and V is TRBV27; D might be TRBD2 (6 bases). Germline CDR1 is MNHEY and CDR2 is SMNVEV (reference sequence). The CDR3 contains 15 residues. V lost 5 bases and J lost 0, with 11 bases in between. The DNA for the CDR3 is TGTGCCAGCAGTACCCGGGGGACCTCCTACAATGAGCAGTTCTTC. Its protein product is CASSTRGTSYNEQFF.

This chain connects TRBV28 to TRBJ1-2, with D uncertain. CDR3 size: 11 residues. Trimming cost V 3 bases and J 8 bases, with 7 bases left between them. Germline V gene sequence: CDR1 MDHEN, CDR2 SYDVKM. As DNA, the CDR3 is TGTGCCAGCAGTTTGGAGCAGGGCTACACCTTC. Its protein is CASSLEQGYTF.